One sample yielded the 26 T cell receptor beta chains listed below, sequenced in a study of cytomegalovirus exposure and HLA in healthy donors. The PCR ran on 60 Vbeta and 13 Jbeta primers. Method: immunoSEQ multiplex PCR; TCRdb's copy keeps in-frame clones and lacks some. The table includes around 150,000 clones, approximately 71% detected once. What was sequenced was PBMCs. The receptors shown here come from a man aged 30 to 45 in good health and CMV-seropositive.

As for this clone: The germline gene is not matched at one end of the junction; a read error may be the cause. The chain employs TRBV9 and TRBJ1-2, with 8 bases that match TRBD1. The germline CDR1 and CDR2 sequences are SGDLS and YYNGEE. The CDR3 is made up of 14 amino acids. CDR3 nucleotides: TGTGCCTGCAGCGCCACCCCCGGGACAGGCTTTCCAACCTTC. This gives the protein CACSATPGTGFPTF.

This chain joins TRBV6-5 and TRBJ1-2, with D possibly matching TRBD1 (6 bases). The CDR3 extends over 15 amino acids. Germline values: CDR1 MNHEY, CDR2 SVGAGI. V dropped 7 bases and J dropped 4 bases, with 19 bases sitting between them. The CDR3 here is CASNPSRGLVYGYTF. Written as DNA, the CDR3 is TGTGCCAGCAATCCCTCGCGGGGGCTCGTCTATGGCTACACCTTC.

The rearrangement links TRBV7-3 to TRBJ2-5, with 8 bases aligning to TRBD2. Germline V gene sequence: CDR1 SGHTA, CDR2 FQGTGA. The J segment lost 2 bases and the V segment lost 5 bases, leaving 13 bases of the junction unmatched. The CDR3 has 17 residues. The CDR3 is CASSLNPGASGQETQYF. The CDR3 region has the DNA TGTGCCAGCAGCCTCAACCCAGGGGCTAGCGGGCAAGAGACCCAGTACTTC. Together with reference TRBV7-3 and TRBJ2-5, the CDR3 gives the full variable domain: GAGVSQTPSNKVTEKGKYVELRCDPISGHTALYWYRQSLGQGPEFLIYFQGTGAADDSGLPNDRFFAVRPEGSVSTLKIQRTERGDSAVYLCASSLNPGASGQETQYFGPGTRLLVL.

The CDR3 reads CSVGLPREGLFF. The CDR3 DNA follows: TGCAGCGTTGGGCTGCCTCGGGAAGGACTGTTTTTT. J is TRBJ1-4 and V is TRBV29-1; no clear D gene. CDR1 is SQVTM and CDR2 is ANQGSEA in the germline V gene. The CDR3 has 12 amino acids. With 4 bases removed from V and 13 bases from J, the gap between germline ends came to 16 bases.

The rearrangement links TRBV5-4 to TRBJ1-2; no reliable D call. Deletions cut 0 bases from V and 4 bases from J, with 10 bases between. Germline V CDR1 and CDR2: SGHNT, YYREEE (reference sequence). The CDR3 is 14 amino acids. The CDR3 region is CASSLGVAVYGYTF. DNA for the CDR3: TGTGCCAGCAGCTTGGGGGTGGCGGTCTATGGCTACACCTTC. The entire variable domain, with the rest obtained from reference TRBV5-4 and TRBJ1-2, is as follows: ETGVTQSPTHLIKTRGQQVTLRCSSQSGHNTVSWYQQALGQGPQFIFQYYREEENGRGNFPPRFSGLQFPNYSSELNVNALELDDSALYLCASSLGVAVYGYTFGSGTRLTVV.

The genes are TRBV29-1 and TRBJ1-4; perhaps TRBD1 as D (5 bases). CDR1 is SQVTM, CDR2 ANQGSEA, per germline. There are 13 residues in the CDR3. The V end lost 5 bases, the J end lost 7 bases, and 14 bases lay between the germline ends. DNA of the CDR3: TGCAGCGTTAGTTCGCAGGGAGGTGAAAAACTGTTTTTT. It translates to CSVSSQGGEKLFF.

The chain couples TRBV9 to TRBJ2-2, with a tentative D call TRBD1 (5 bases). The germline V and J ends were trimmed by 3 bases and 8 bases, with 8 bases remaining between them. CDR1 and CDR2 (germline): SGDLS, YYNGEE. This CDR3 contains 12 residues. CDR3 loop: CASSAGPGELFF. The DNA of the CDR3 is TGTGCCAGCAGCGCAGGGCCGGGGGAGCTGTTTTTT.

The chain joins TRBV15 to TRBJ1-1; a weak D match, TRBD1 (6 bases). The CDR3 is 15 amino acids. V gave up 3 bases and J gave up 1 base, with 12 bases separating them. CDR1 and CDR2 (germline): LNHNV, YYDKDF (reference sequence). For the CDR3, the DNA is TGTGCCACCAGCAGGGCTACAGGGACGAACACTGAAGCTTTCTTT. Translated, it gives CATSRATGTNTEAFF.

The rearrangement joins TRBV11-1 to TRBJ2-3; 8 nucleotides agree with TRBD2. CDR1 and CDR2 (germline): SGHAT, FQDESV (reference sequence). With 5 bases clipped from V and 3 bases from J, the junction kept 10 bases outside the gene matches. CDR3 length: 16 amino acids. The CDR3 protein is CASSLGLAGITDTQYF. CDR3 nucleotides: TGTGCCAGCAGCCTGGGCTTAGCGGGAATTACAGATACGCAGTATTTT.

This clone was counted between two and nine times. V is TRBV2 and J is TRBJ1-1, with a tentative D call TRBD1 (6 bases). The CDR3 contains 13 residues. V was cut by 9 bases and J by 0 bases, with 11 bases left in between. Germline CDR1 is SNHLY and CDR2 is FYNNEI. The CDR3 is CARRTEMNTEAFF. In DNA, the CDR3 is TGTGCCAGGAGGACAGAAATGAACACTGAAGCTTTCTTT.

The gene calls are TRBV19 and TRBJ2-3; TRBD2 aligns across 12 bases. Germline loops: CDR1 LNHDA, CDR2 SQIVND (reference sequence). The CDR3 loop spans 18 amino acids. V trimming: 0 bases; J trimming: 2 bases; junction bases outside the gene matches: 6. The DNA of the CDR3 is TGTGCCAGTAGTATAGAAACTAGCGGGAGGCATTTCACAGATACGCAGTATTTT. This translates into CASSIETSGRHFTDTQYF.

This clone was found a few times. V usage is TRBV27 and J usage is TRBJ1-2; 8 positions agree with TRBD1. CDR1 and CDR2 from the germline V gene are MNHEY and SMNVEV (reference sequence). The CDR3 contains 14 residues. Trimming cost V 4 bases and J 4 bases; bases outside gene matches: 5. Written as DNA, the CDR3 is TGTGCCAGCAGTTCAGGGGGCAACTCCTATGGCTACACCTTC. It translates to CASSSGGNSYGYTF.

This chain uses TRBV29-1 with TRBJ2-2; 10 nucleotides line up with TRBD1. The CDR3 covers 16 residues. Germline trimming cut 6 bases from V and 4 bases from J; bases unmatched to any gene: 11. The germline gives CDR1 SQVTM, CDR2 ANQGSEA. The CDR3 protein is CSVGTGVNVGTGELFF. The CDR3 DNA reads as TGCAGCGTGGGGACAGGGGTGAATGTGGGCACCGGGGAGCTGTTTTTT.

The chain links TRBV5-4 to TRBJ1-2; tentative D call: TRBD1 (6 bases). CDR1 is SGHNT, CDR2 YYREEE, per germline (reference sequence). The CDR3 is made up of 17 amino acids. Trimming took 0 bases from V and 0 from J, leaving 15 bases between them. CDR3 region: CASSLEGVIGPNYGYTF. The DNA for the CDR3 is TGTGCCAGCAGCTTGGAGGGGGTAATCGGACCTAACTATGGCTACACCTTC.

CDR3 residues: CASSYQIREITEAFF. CDR3 nucleotides: TGTGCCAGCAGTTACCAGATCAGGGAAATCACTGAAGCTTTCTTT. This sequence joins TRBV6-5 and TRBJ1-1; tentative D call: TRBD1 (5 bases). The CDR3 has 15 amino acids. Trimming left V 2 bases short and J 4 bases short, with 14 bases between. Germline CDR1 and CDR2: MNHEY and SVGAGI.

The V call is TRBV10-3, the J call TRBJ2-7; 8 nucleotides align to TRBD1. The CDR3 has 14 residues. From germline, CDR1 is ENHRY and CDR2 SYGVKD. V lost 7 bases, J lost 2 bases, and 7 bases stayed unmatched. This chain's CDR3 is CAINPTGEAYEQYF. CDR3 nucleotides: TGTGCCATCAATCCGACAGGGGAGGCCTACGAGCAGTACTTC.

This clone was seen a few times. CDR3 amino acids: CASSLEGARGYTF. CDR3 DNA: TGCGCCAGCAGCTTGGAGGGGGCGAGAGGCTACACCTTC. The chain recombines TRBV5-1 with TRBJ1-2; 7 bases fit TRBD1. After removal of 0 bases from V and 8 bases from J, the junction contained 4 bases not matched to a gene. This CDR3 region has 13 residues. Germline CDR1 is SGHRS and CDR2 is YFSETQ.

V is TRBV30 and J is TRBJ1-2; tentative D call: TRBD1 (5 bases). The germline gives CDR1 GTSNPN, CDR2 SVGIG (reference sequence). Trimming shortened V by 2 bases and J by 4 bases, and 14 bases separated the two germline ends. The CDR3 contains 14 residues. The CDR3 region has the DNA TGTGCCTGGAGTCAAGGGGCCGGAACCTATGGCTACACCTTC. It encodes CAWSQGAGTYGYTF.

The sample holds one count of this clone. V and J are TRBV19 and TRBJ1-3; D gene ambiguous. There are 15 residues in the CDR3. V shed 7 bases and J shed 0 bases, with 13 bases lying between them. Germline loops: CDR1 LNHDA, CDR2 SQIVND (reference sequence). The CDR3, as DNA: TGTGCCAGTATGGCCAGGTTCGACTCTGGAAACACCATATATTTT. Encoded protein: CASMARFDSGNTIYF.

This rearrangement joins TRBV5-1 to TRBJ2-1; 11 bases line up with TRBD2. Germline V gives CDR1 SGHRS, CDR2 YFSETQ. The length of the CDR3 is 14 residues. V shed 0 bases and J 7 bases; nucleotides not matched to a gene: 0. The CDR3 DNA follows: TGCGCCAGCAGCTTGGTAGCGGGAGGGAATGAGCAGTTCTTC. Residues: CASSLVAGGNEQFF.

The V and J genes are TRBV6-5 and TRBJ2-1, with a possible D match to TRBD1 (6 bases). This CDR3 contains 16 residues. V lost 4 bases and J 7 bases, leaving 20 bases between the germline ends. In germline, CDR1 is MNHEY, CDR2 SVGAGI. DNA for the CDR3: TGTGCCAGCAGTTCCCGATCAGGGGCGTTGGGTAATGAGCAGTTCTTC. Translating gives CASSSRSGALGNEQFF.

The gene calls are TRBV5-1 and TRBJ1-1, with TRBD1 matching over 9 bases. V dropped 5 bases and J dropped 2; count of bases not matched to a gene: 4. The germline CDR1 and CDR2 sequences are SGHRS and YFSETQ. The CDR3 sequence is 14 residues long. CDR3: CASRAGQGNTEAFF. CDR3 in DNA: TGCGCCAGCAGGGCGGGACAGGGAAACACTGAAGCTTTCTTT.

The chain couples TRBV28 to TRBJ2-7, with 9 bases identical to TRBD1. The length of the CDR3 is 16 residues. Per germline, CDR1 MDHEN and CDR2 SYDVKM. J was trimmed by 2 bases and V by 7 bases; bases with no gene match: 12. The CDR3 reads CASTGTGSREAYEQYF. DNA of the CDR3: TGTGCCAGCACCGGGACAGGGAGCAGGGAAGCCTACGAGCAGTACTTC.

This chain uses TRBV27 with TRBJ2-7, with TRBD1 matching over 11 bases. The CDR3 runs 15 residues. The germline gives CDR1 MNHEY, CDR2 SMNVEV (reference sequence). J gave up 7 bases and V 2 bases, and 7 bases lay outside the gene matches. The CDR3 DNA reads TGTGCCAGCAGTTTAGGACAGGGGGCGCCCTTGGAGCAGTACTTC. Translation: CASSLGQGAPLEQYF.

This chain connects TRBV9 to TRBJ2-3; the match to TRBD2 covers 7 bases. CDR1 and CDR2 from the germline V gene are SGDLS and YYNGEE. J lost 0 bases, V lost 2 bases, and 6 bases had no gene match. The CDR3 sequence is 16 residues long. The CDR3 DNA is TGTGCCAGCAGCGTCGGACTAGGTTTGAGCACAGATACGCAGTATTTT. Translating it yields CASSVGLGLSTDTQYF.

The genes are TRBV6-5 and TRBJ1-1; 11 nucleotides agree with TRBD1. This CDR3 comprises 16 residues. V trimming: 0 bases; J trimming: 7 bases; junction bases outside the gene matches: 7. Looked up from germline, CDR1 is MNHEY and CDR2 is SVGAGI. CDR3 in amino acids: CASSYSGGQGAFEAFF. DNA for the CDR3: TGTGCCAGCAGTTACTCAGGCGGACAGGGGGCGTTTGAAGCTTTCTTT.